Following are 13 T cell receptor beta chains from one sample sequenced in a study of blood T cells in healthy people across ages. The second PCR ran roughly 7 to 12 cycles with a sample-barcoded 5' primer and J-beta primers. Using its own MiXCR run on the 5' RACE reads, TCRdb lists one record per CDR3 protein. This sample yields about 1.6 million distinct CDR3 sequences, of which 30% to 35% are seen a single time; around 10% belongs to the top ten. Material: blood. The receptors derive from a woman in her 30s in good health.

The gene calls are TRBV5-1 and TRBJ2-7; a weak D match, TRBD1 (5 bases). Per the germline V gene, CDR1 is SGHRS and CDR2 is YFSETQ. Trimming removed 1 base from V and 2 bases from J, with 16 bases in between. The CDR3 is 16 residues long. CDR3: CASSLRTPNPTYEQYF. The CDR3 bases are TGCGCCAGCAGCTTGAGGACACCCAATCCCACCTACGAGCAGTACTTC.

V usage is TRBV2 and J usage is TRBJ2-3; TRBD1 matches at 9 bases. The V gene end was trimmed by 3 bases and the J gene end by 7 bases; junction bases not matched to a gene: 8. This CDR3 is 15 amino acids long. The V gene's germline CDR1 is SNHLY and CDR2 FYNNEI. The CDR3 DNA reads as TGTGCCAGCAGTGATGAGGACAGGGGTTGGAATACGCAGTATTTT. It specifies CASSDEDRGWNTQYF. The variable domain in full, completed from reference TRBV2 and TRBJ2-3, reads EPEVTQTPSHQVTQMGQEVILRCVPISNHLYFYWYRQILGQKVEFLVSFYNNEISEKSEIFDDQFSVERPDGSNFTLKIRSTKLEDSAMYFCASSDEDRGWNTQYFGPGTRLTVL.

The DNA for the CDR3 is TGTGCCAGCAGTCCCGTTCCCTACAATGAGCAGTTCTTC. This encodes CASSPVPYNEQFF. This chain uses TRBV2 with TRBJ2-1, with D uncertain. Germline values: CDR1 SNHLY, CDR2 FYNNEI. V lost 5 bases and J 2 bases, leaving 7 bases between the germline ends. The CDR3 is made up of 13 amino acids.

V usage is TRBV13 and J usage is TRBJ1-2, with TRBD1 matching 10 bases. V dropped 4 bases and J dropped 1; count of bases not matched to a gene: 30. Per germline, CDR1 PRHDT and CDR2 FYEKMQ (reference sequence). This CDR3 comprises 24 residues. The CDR3 bases are TGTGCCAGCAGCTCATTCCTGATCCCGGACAGGGGGGTCGAGCTACTTTCCGATAACTATGGCTACACCTTC. It codes for CASSSFLIPDRGVELLSDNYGYTF.

This clonotype has at least ten counts. The V call is TRBV4-1, the J call TRBJ2-3, with 8 bases identical to TRBD2. CDR1 and CDR2 (germline): MGHRA, YSYEKL. This CDR3 has 16 amino acids. Trimming removed 0 bases from V and 3 bases from J; junction bases left unmatched: 5. Written as DNA, the CDR3 is TGCGCCAGCAGCCAAGATTCGGGGGGGCGGACAGATACGCAGTATTTT. Residues: CASSQDSGGRTDTQYF.

A few counts support this clonotype. The chain recombines TRBV28 with TRBJ2-7, with D unresolved. Germline V lookup: CDR1 MDHEN, CDR2 SYDVKM. V was clipped by 5 bases and J by 4 bases, with 15 bases between them. The CDR3 consists of 14 residues. The CDR3 spells CASSLTTRKYEQYF. CDR3 nucleotide sequence: TGTGCCAGCAGTCTAACAACGAGGAAGTACGAGCAGTACTTC.

The gene calls are TRBV20-1 and TRBJ2-1; no definite D call. Between the trimmed V and J ends, which lost 3 bases and 5 bases, there was a span of 14 bases. CDR1 and CDR2 from the germline V gene are DFQATT and SNEGSKA (reference sequence). This CDR3 comprises 14 residues. The CDR3 bases are TGCAGTGCTAGTCAAAGGCAACGCAACAATGAGCAGTTCTTC. Amino acids: CSASQRQRNNEQFF.

The table lists this clonotype with many counts. This chain joins TRBV29-1 and TRBJ2-3; D gene unclear. CDR3 length: 13 amino acids. V shed 7 bases and J shed 5 bases, with 16 bases lying between them. Germline assignment: CDR1 SQVTM and CDR2 ANQGSEA. CDR3 sequence reads: CSALPGSGDTQYF. In nucleotides, the CDR3 is TGCAGCGCCCTACCCGGCAGTGGAGATACGCAGTATTTT.

This sequence joins TRBV5-5 and TRBJ1-2, with D maybe TRBD1 (5 bases). The germline gives CDR1 SGHKS, CDR2 YYEKEE (reference sequence). The V end was cut by 0 bases, the J end by 4 bases, with 16 bases between. The CDR3 is 16 residues long. CDR3 sequence: CASSLGPSTDVYGYTF. For the CDR3, the DNA is TGTGCCAGCAGCTTGGGTCCTTCGACAGACGTCTATGGCTACACCTTC.

With regard to this clonotype: The junction shows a germline mismatch at one end, possibly a read error. The chain couples TRBV7-3 to TRBJ2-3, with a weak D call TRBD1 (5 bases). Germline V gives CDR1 SGHTA, CDR2 FQGTGA. The length of the CDR3 is 16 residues. DNA for the CDR3: TGTACCAGCTGCTTAGCAGGGCGGACCAACACAGATACGCAGTATTTT. It encodes CTSCLAGRTNTDTQYF. Full variable domain (missing parts from reference TRBV7-3 and TRBJ2-3): GAGVSQTPSNKVTEKGKYVELRCDPISGHTALYWYRQSLGQGPEFLIYFQGTGAADDSGLPNDRFFAVRPEGSVSTLKIQRTERGDSAVYLCTSCLAGRTNTDTQYFGPGTRLTVL.

The chain combines TRBV12-3 or TRBV12-4 with TRBJ1-6, with D perhaps TRBD1 (6 bases). Trimming left V 6 bases short and J 8 bases short, with 14 bases between. CDR3 length: 14 amino acids. The CDR3: CASRITGLDSPLHF. For the CDR3, the DNA is TGTGCCAGCAGAATCACAGGGTTAGATTCACCCCTCCACTTT.

To note about this clonotype: One end of the junction varies from germline; a read error may be responsible. This rearrangement joins TRBV14 to TRBJ2-7; D may match TRBD1 or TRBD2 (5 bases each). CDR1 is SGHDN and CDR2 is FVKESK in the germline V gene. This CDR3 contains 17 residues. The CDR3 loop is CVSSQDRETGRPYEQYF. The CDR3 nucleotides are TGTGTCAGCAGCCAAGATAGGGAGACGGGGCGCCCCTACGAGCAGTACTTC. Together with reference TRBV14 and TRBJ2-7, the CDR3 gives the full variable domain: EAGVTQFPSHSVIEKGQTVTLRCDPISGHDNLYWYRRVMGKEIKFLLHFVKESKQDESGMPNNRFLAERTGGTYSTLKVQPAELEDSGVYFCVSSQDRETGRPYEQYFGPGTRLTVT.

The rearrangement uses TRBV6-6 and TRBJ1-6, with D unresolved. Trimming removed 7 bases from V and 4 bases from J, with 8 bases in between. CDR1 and CDR2 from the germline V gene are MNHNY and SVGAGI (reference sequence). This CDR3 has 13 amino acids. The CDR3 reads CASKRGYNSPLHF. CDR3 DNA: TGTGCCAGCAAGAGAGGATATAATTCACCCCTCCACTTT.